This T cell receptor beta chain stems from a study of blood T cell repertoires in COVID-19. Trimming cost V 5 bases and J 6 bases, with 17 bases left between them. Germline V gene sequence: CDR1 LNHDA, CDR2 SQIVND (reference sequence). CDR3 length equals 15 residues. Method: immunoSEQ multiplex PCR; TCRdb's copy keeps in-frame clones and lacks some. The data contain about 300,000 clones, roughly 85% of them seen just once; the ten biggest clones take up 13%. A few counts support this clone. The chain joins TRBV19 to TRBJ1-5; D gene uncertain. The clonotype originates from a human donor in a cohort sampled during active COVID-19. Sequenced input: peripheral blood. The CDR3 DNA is TGTGCCAGTAGTTCAGCAAGGCGGGGAAGTCAGCCCCAGCATTTT. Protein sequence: CASSSARRGSQPQHF.